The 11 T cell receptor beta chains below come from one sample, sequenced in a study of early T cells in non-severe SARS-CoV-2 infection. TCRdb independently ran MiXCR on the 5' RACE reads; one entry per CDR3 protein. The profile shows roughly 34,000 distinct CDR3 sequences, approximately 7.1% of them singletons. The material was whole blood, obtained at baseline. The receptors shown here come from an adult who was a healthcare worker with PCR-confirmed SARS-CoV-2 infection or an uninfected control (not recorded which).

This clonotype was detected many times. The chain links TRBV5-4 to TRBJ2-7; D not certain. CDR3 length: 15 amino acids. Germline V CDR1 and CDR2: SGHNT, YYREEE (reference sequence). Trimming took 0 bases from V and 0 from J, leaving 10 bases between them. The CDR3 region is CASSLVDGFSYEQYF. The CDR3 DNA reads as TGTGCCAGCAGCTTGGTGGACGGCTTCTCCTACGAGCAGTACTTC.

The CDR3 DNA reads TGTGCCAGCAGCTGGCGTCCTAGCGGGAGATCTGCCGAGCAGTACGTC. Protein product: CASSWRPSGRSAEQYV. The J gene is TRBJ2-7, the V gene TRBV5-5; 10 nucleotides line up with TRBD2. The junction had 12 bases not matched to a gene; V was cut back by 3 bases and J by 6 bases. Germline V gives CDR1 SGHKS, CDR2 YYEKEE (reference sequence). The CDR3 has 16 amino acids.

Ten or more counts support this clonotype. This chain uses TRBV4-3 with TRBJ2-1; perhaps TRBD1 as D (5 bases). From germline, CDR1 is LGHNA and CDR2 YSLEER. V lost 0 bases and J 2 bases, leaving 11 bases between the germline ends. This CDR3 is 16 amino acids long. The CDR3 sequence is CASSQDGQGPYNEQFF. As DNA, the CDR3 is TGCGCCAGCAGCCAAGATGGGCAGGGTCCCTACAATGAGCAGTTCTTC.

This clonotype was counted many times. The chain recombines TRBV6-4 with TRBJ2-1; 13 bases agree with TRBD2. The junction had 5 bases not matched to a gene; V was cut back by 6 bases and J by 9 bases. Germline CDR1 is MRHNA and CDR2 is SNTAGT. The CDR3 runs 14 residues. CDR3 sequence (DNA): TGTGCCAGCAGCGGGACTAGCGGGACCGGTGAGCAGTTCTTC. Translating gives CASSGTSGTGEQFF.

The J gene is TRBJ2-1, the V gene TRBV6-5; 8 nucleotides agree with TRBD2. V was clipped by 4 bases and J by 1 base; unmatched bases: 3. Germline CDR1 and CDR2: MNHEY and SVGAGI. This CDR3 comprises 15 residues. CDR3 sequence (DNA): TGTGCCAGCAGTTTTTCTAGCGGGTCCTACAATGAGCAGTTCTTC. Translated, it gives CASSFSSGSYNEQFF.

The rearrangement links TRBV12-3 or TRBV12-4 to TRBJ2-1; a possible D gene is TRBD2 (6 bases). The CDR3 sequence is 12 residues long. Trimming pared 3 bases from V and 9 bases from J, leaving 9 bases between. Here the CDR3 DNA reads TGTGCCAGCAGTTTTTCTAGCGCTGAGCAGTTCTTC. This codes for CASSFSSAEQFF.

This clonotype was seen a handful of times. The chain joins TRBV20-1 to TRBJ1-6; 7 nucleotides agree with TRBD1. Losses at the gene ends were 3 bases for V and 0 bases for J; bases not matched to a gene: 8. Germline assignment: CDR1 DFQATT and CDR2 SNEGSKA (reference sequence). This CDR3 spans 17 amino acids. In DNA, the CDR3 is TGCAGTGCTAGGGTAGGGGGCCCTAGCTCCTATAATTCACCCCTCCACTTT. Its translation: CSARVGGPSSYNSPLHF.

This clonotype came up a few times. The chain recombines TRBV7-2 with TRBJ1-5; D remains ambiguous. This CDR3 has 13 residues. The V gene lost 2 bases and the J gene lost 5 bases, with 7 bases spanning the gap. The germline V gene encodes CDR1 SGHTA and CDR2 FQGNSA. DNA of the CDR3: TGTGCCAGCAGCTTATGGAACGATCAGCCCCAGCATTTT. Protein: CASSLWNDQPQHF.

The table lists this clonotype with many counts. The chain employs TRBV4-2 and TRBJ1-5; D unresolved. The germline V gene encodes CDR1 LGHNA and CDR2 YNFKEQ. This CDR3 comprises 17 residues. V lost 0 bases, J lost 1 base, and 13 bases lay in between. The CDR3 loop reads CASSQEPQDLSNQPQHF. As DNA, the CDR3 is TGTGCCAGCAGCCAAGAACCCCAGGATTTGAGCAATCAGCCCCAGCATTTT.

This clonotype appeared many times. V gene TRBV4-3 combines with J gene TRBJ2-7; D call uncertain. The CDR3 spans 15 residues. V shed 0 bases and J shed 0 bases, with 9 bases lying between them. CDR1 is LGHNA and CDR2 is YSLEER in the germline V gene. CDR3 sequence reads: CASSQDPDDSYEQYF. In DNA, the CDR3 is TGCGCCAGCAGCCAAGATCCGGACGACTCCTACGAGCAGTACTTC.

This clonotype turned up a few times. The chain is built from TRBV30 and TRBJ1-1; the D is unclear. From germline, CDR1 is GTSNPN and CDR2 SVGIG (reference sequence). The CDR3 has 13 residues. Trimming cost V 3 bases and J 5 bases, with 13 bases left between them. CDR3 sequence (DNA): TGTGCCTGGAGAAACATGGTTACTACTGAAGCTTTCTTT. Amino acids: CAWRNMVTTEAFF.